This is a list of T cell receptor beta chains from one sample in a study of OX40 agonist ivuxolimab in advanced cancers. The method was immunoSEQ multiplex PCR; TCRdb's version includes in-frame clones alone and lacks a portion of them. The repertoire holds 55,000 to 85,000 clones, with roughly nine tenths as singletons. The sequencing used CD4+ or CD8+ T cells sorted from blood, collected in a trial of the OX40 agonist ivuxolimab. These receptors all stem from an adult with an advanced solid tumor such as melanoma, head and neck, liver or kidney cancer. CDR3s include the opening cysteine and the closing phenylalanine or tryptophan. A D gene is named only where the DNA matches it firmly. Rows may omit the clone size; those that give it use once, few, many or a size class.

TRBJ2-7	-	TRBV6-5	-	TGTGCCAGCAGTTGGGCAGGGAGCTCCTACGAGCAGTACTTC	CASSWAGSSYEQYF
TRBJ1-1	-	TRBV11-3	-	TGTGCCAGCAGCTTGGGCAGTAACACTGAAGCTTTCTTT	CASSLGSNTEAFF
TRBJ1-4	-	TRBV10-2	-	TGCGCCAGCCTCGAGCGTCCCGGGGATGCAACTAATGAAAAACTGTTTTTT	CASLERPGDATNEKLFF
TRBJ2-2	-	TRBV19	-	TGTGCCAGTAGTCTCGACATTAACACCGGGGAGCTGTTTTTT	CASSLDINTGELFF
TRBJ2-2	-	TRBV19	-	TGTGCCAGTAGTCCCAGGGCCGGCGGAGGCACCGGGGAGCTGTTTTTT	CASSPRAGGGTGELFF
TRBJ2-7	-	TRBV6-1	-	TGTGCCAGCAATCGAGGGTTCGAGCAGTACTTC	CASNRGFEQYF
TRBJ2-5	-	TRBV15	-	TGTGCCACCAGCATCGACCGATTGCTGGTTAGGGACGGCGAAGAGACCCAGTACTTC	CATSIDRLLVRDGEETQYF
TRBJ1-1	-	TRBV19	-	TGTGCCAGTAGCCCCAGGGGATTGAACACTGAAGCTTTCTTT	CASSPRGLNTEAFF
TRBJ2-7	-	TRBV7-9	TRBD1	TGTGCCAGCAGCTTAGCGCTTACACAGGGGGCCGACGAGCAGTACTTC	CASSLALTQGADEQYF
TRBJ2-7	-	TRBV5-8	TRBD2	TGTGCCAGCAGCTTGGAGGACGGGAGGGCGGGAGAGCAGTACTTC	CASSLEDGRAGEQYF
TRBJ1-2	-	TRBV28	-	TGTGCCAGCAGTTTACTCGGGACTGGCTACACCTTC	CASSLLGTGYTF
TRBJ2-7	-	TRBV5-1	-	TGCGCCAGCAGCTTGCCTCACTACGAGCAGTACTTC	CASSLPHYEQYF
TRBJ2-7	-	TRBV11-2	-	TGTGCCAGCAGCCCTAGTTTCGGGGCCTACGAGCAGTACTTC	CASSPSFGAYEQYF
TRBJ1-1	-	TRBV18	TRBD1	TGTGCCAGCTCACCCGCACAGGGGGGGACTGAAGCTTTCTTT	CASSPAQGGTEAFF
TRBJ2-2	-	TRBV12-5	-	TGTGCTAGTGGTTTGAGCGGAATCACCGGGGAGCTGTTTTTT	CASGLSGITGELFF
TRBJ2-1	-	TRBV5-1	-	TGCGCCAGCCTGAAGGCGGAGGGCCTAGATGAGCAGTTCTTC	CASLKAEGLDEQFF
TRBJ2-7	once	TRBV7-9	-	TGTGCCAGCAGCTTAGAGGGCGTGCGTTACTCCTACGAGCAGTACTTC	CASSLEGVRYSYEQYF
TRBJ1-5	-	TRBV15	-	TGTGCCACCAGCAGCCCCTCCGGACGGTATAGCAATCAGCCCCAGCATTTT	CATSSPSGRYSNQPQHF
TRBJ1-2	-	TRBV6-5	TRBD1	TGTGCCAGCAGGTCCGGGACAGGGGGTAACTATGGCTACACCTTC	CASRSGTGGNYGYTF
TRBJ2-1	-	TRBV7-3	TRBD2	TGTGCCAGCAGCACAGGACTAGCGGGAGTGGGCAATGAGCAGTTCTTC	CASSTGLAGVGNEQFF
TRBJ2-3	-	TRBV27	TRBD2	TGTGCCAGCAGTTGGCCCCTAGCGGGAGGGGGGACAGATACGCAGTATTTT	CASSWPLAGGGTDTQYF
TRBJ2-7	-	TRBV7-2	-	TGTGCCAGCAGCTTAGAGGCAGGGTGGTACGAGCAGTACTTC	CASSLEAGWYEQYF
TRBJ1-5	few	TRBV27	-	TGTGCCAGCAGGGCGGACAGAAATCAGCCCCAGCATTTT	CASRADRNQPQHF
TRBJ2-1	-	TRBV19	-	TGTGCCAGTAGTAGCCAGGGTACCGATGAGCAGTTCTTC	CASSSQGTDEQFF